Listed below are T cell receptor beta chains from one sample, sequenced in a study of CD4 T cells in relation to SARS-CoV-2 and coronaviruses. Their target antigens are unknown. Libraries were prepared by immunoSEQ multiplex PCR; TCRdb keeps only in-frame clonotypes and omits some of them. The repertoire holds about 36,000 clones, with 70% to 85% as singletons. Sequencing input: naive CD4+ T cells from PBMCs, cultured in vitro. These TCRs come from an adult with COVID-19. Both conserved end residues are part of each CDR3. Fields, in order: V gene, clone size, D gene, J gene, CDR3 DNA, CDR3 protein. The D gene is left open where the match is weak. Only some rows state a clone size, as once, few, many or a class for expanded clones.

v_gene: TRBV5-6
abundance: NA
d_gene: NA
j_gene: TRBJ1-3
CDR3nt: TGTGCGTGGAGCTCTGGAAACACCATATATTTT
CDR3aa: CAWSSGNTIYF

v_gene: TRBV12-3/TRBV12-4
abundance: NA
d_gene: NA
j_gene: TRBJ2-7
CDR3nt: TGTGCCAGCAGGACAGAGGGCCAAGGAGAGCAGTACTTC
CDR3aa: CASRTEGQGEQYF

v_gene: TRBV9
abundance: NA
d_gene: TRBD2
j_gene: TRBJ2-5
CDR3nt: TGTGCCAGCAGCGTAGGGCTAGCGGGAGACGGAGAGACCCAGTACTTC
CDR3aa: CASSVGLAGDGETQYF

v_gene: TRBV3-1/TRBV3-2
abundance: NA
d_gene: NA
j_gene: TRBJ2-2
CDR3nt: TGTGCCAGCAGCCAAGTTCGGAACACCGGGGAGCTGTTTTTT
CDR3aa: CASSQVRNTGELFF

v_gene: TRBV5-6
abundance: NA
d_gene: NA
j_gene: TRBJ1-1
CDR3nt: TGTGCCAGCAGCTTCCGGGCCCAAGCTTTCTTT
CDR3aa: CASSFRAQAFF

v_gene: TRBV18
abundance: NA
d_gene: NA
j_gene: TRBJ1-2
CDR3nt: TGTGCCAGCTCCAACACGGCGGGGTACTATGGCTACACCTTC
CDR3aa: CASSNTAGYYGYTF

v_gene: TRBV4-1
abundance: NA
d_gene: TRBD2
j_gene: TRBJ2-5
CDR3nt: TGCGCCAGCAGCCATTGGACTAGCGGGAGGACTTCGGAGACCCAGTACTTC
CDR3aa: CASSHWTSGRTSETQYF

v_gene: TRBV12-3/TRBV12-4
abundance: NA
d_gene: NA
j_gene: TRBJ2-3
CDR3nt: TGTGCCAGCAGTTTAGGGGAGAGTACGCAGTATTTT
CDR3aa: CASSLGESTQYF

v_gene: TRBV27
abundance: NA
d_gene: NA
j_gene: TRBJ2-7
CDR3nt: TGTGCCAGCAGTTCAGGGCGATGGGGGGAGGCTTACGAGCAGTACTTC
CDR3aa: CASSSGRWGEAYEQYF

v_gene: TRBV2
abundance: NA
d_gene: NA
j_gene: TRBJ2-1
CDR3nt: TGTGCCAGCAGTCCGGTGATCCATGAGCAGTTCTTC
CDR3aa: CASSPVIHEQFF

v_gene: TRBV6-5
abundance: NA
d_gene: TRBD2
j_gene: TRBJ2-5
CDR3nt: TGTGCCAGCAGGACGGGGGGTGGAGAGACCCAGTACTTC
CDR3aa: CASRTGGGETQYF

v_gene: TRBV6-6
abundance: NA
d_gene: NA
j_gene: TRBJ2-3
CDR3nt: TGTGCCAGCAGATTGACAGACGGTAGCACAGATACGCAGTATTTT
CDR3aa: CASRLTDGSTDTQYF

v_gene: TRBV11-2
abundance: few
d_gene: TRBD2
j_gene: TRBJ2-7
CDR3nt: TGTGCCAGCAGCTTCGCTAGCGGGTTTCGAGAGCAGTACTTC
CDR3aa: CASSFASGFREQYF

v_gene: TRBV7-2
abundance: NA
d_gene: NA
j_gene: TRBJ2-1
CDR3nt: TGTGCCAGTCAACTGGGGTGGAACTCCTACAATGAGCAGTTCTTC
CDR3aa: CASQLGWNSYNEQFF

v_gene: TRBV7-2
abundance: NA
d_gene: TRBD1
j_gene: TRBJ2-7
CDR3nt: TGTGCCAGCAGCTCGGGACAGCCTACCTACGAGCAGTACTTC
CDR3aa: CASSSGQPTYEQYF

v_gene: TRBV4-2
abundance: NA
d_gene: NA
j_gene: TRBJ2-7
CDR3nt: TGTGCCAGCAGCCAAGGGTCCTACGAGCAGTACTTC
CDR3aa: CASSQGSYEQYF

v_gene: TRBV27
abundance: NA
d_gene: TRBD1
j_gene: TRBJ1-6
CDR3nt: TGTGCCAGCAGTTTTTCCAGGGGGCTCTCACCCCTCCACTTT
CDR3aa: CASSFSRGLSPLHF

v_gene: TRBV15
abundance: NA
d_gene: NA
j_gene: TRBJ1-4
CDR3nt: TGTGCCACCAGCAAACATCCGGGGCACTCTACTGAAAAACTGTTTTTT
CDR3aa: CATSKHPGHSTEKLFF

v_gene: TRBV12-3/TRBV12-4
abundance: NA
d_gene: NA
j_gene: TRBJ1-3
CDR3nt: TGTGCCAGCAGTTTAGTCAGGGGAAACACCATATATTTT
CDR3aa: CASSLVRGNTIYF

v_gene: TRBV28
abundance: NA
d_gene: NA
j_gene: TRBJ2-5
CDR3nt: TGTGCCAGCAGTTTAACCGACAGGCTGGAGACCCAGTACTTC
CDR3aa: CASSLTDRLETQYF

v_gene: TRBV7-9
abundance: once
d_gene: NA
j_gene: TRBJ2-7
CDR3nt: TGTGCCAGCAGCTTAGGGTCCTACGAGCAGTACTTC
CDR3aa: CASSLGSYEQYF

v_gene: TRBV6-6
abundance: NA
d_gene: NA
j_gene: TRBJ1-4
CDR3nt: TGTGCCAGCACGCCCCTGACGGCGAAGGATGAACTGTTTTTT
CDR3aa: CASTPLTAKDELFF